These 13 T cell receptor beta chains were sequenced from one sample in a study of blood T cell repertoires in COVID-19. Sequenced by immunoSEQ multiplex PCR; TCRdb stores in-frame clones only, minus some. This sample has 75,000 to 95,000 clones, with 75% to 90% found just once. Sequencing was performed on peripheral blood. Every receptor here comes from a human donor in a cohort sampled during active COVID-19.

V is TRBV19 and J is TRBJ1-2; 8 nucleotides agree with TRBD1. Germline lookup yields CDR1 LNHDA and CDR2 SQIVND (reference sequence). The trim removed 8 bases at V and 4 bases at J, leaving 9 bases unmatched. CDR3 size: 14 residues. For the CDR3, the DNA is TGTGCCAGTGGTCGACAGGGGTCCCTCTATGGCTACACCTTC. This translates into CASGRQGSLYGYTF.

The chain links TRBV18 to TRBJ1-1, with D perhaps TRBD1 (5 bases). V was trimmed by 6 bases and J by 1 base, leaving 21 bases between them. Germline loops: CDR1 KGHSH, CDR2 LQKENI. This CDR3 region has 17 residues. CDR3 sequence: CASSRKLTGTSNTEAFF. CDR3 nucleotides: TGTGCCAGCTCGAGAAAGTTAACCGGGACTTCGAACACTGAAGCTTTCTTT. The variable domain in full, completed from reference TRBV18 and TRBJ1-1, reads NAGVMQNPRHLVRRRGQEARLRCSPMKGHSHVYWYRQLPEEGLKFMVYLQKENIIDESGMPKERFSAEFPKEGPSILRIQQVVRGDSAAYFCASSRKLTGTSNTEAFFGQGTRLTVV.

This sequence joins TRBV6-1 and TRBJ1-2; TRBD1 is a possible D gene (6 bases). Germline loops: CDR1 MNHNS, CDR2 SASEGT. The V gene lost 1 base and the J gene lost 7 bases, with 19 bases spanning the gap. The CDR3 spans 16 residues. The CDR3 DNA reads TGTGCCAGCAGTGAAGGAGGACAGCCTGCCGTGAGTGGCTACACCTTC. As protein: CASSEGGQPAVSGYTF.

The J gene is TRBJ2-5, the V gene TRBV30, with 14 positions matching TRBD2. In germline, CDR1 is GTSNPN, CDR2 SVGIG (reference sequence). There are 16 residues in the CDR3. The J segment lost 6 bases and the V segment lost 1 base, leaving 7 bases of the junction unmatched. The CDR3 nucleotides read TGTGCCTGGAGTGGGGGGGGACTAGCGGGAGTCCAGACCCAGTACTTC. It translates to CAWSGGGLAGVQTQYF.

CDR3 nucleotides: TGTGCCAGCAGTGACTTGGGCGGGTCAAGTGAGCAGTTCTTC. Translated, it gives CASSDLGGSSEQFF. The chain carries TRBV6-4 and TRBJ2-1; D perhaps matches TRBD2 (5 bases). CDR3 length: 14 residues. V dropped 1 base and J dropped 9 bases, with 13 bases sitting between them. Germline V CDR1 and CDR2: MRHNA, SNTAGT.

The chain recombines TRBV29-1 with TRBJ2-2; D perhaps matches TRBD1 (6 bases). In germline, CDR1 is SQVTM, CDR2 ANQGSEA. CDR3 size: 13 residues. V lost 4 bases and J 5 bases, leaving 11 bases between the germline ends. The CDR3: CSVGTEDTGELFF. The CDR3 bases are TGCAGCGTTGGGACAGAAGATACCGGGGAGCTGTTTTTT.

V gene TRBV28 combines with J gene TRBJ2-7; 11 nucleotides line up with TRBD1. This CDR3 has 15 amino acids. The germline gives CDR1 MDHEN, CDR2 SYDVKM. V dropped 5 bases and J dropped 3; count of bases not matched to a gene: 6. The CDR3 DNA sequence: TGTGCCAGCAGTCCCGCCGGGACAGGGGGCTACGAGCAGTACTTC. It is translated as CASSPAGTGGYEQYF. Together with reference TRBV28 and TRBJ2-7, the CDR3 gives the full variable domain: DVKVTQSSRYLVKRTGEKVFLECVQDMDHENMFWYRQDPGLGLRLIYFSYDVKMKEKGDIPEGYSVSREKKERFSLILESASTNQTSMYLCASSPAGTGGYEQYFGPGTRLTVT.

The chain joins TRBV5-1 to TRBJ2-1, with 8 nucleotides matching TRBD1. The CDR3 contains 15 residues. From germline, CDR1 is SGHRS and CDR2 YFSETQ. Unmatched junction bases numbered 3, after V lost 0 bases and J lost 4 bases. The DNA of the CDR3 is TGCGCCAGCAGCTTGGGGCAGGGGGCGTACAATGAGCAGTTCTTC. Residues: CASSLGQGAYNEQFF.

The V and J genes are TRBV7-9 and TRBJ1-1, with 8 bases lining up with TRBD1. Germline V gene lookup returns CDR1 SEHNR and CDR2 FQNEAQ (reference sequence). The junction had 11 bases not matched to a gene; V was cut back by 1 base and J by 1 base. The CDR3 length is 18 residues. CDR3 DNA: TGTGCCAGCAGCTTAGGGAAACAGGGGGTCAGATCGAACACTGAAGCTTTCTTT. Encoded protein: CASSLGKQGVRSNTEAFF.

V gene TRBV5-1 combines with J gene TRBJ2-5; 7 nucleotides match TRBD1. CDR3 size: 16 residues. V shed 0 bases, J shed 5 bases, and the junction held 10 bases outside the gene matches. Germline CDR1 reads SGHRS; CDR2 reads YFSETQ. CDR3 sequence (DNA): TGCGCCAGCAGCTTGGCCCAGACAGGGACGGGGGAGACCCAGTACTTC. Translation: CASSLAQTGTGETQYF.

The CDR3 sequence: CASSKEQGKNTEAFF. The CDR3 nucleotides read TGTGCCAGCTCAAAGGAACAGGGAAAGAACACTGAAGCTTTCTTT. The V call is TRBV18, the J call TRBJ1-1; a possible D gene is TRBD1 (6 bases). CDR1 KGHSH and CDR2 LQKENI come from the germline V gene. V was pared by 5 bases and J by 1 base, with 14 bases between. The CDR3 has 15 residues. The whole variable domain, filled in from reference TRBV18 and TRBJ1-1, reads NAGVMQNPRHLVRRRGQEARLRCSPMKGHSHVYWYRQLPEEGLKFMVYLQKENIIDESGMPKERFSAEFPKEGPSILRIQQVVRGDSAAYFCASSKEQGKNTEAFFGQGTRLTVV.

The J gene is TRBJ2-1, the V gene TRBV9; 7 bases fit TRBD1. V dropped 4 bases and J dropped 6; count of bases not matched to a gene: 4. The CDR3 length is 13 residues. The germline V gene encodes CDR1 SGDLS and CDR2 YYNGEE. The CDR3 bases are TGTGCCAGCAGCCCGGACAGGACCAATGAGCAGTTCTTC. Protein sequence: CASSPDRTNEQFF.

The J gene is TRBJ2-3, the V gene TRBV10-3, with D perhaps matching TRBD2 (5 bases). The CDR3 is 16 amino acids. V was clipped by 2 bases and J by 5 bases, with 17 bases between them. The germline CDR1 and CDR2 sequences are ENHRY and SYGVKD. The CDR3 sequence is CAISEPIMGAGDTQYF. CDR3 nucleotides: TGTGCCATCAGTGAGCCAATAATGGGCGCGGGAGATACGCAGTATTTT.